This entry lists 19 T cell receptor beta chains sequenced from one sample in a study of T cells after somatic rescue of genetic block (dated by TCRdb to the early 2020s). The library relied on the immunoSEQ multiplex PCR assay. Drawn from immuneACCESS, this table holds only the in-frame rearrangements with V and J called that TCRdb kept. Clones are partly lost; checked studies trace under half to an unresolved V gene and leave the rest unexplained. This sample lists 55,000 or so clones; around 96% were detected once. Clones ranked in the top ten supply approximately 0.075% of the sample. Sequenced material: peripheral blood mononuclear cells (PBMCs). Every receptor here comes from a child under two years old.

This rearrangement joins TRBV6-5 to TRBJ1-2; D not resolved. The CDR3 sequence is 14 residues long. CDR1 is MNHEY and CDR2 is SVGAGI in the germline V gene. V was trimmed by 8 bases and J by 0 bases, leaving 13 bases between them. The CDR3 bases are TGTGCCAGCGGCGGAAGTCCCCCTAACTATGGCTACACCTTC. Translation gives CASGGSPPNYGYTF.

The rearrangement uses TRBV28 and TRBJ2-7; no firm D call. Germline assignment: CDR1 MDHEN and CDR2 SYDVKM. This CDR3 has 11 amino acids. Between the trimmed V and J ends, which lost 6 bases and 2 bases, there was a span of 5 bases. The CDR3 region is CASRTTYEQYF. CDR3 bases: TGTGCCAGCAGGACAACCTACGAGCAGTACTTC.

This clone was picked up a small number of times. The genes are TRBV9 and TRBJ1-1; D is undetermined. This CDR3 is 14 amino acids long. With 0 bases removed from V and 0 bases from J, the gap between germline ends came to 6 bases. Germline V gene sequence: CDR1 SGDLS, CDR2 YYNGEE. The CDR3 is CASSVEVMNTEAFF. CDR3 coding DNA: TGTGCCAGCAGCGTAGAGGTCATGAACACTGAAGCTTTCTTT.

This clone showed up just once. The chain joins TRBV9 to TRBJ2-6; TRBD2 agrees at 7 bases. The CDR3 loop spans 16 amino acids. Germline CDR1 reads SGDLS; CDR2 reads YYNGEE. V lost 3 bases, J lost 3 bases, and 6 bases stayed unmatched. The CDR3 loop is CASSDGEGSGANVLTF. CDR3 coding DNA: TGTGCCAGCAGCGACGGGGAGGGTAGTGGGGCCAACGTCCTGACTTTC.

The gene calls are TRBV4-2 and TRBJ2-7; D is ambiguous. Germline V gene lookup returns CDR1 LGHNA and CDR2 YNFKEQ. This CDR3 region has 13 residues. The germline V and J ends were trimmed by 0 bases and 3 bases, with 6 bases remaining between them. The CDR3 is CASSQDNLYEQYF. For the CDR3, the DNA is TGTGCCAGCAGCCAAGATAACCTCTACGAGCAGTACTTC.

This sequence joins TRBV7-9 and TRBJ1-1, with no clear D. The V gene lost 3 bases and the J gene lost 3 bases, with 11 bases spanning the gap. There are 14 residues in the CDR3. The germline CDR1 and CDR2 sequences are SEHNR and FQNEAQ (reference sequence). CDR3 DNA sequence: TGTGCCAGCAGCTTTGGCAGCCGGTACACTGAAGCTTTCTTT. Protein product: CASSFGSRYTEAFF.

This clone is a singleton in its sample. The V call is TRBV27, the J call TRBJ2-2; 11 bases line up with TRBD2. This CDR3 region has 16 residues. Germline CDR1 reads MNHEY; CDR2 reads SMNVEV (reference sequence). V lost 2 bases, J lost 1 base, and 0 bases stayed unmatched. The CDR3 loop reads CASSLLAGGNTGELFF. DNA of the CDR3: TGTGCCAGCAGTTTACTAGCGGGAGGGAACACCGGGGAGCTGTTTTTT.

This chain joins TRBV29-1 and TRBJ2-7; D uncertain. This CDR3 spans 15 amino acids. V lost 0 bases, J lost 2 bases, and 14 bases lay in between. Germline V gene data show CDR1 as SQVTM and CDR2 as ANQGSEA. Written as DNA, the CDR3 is TGCAGCGTTGAAGAGTCGTTAAAGGTCACCTACGAGCAGTACTTC. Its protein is CSVEESLKVTYEQYF.

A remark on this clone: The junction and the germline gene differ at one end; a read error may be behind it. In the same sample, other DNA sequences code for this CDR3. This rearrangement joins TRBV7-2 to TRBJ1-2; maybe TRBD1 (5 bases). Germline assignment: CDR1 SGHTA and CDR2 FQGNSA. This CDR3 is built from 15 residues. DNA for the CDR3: TGTGCCAGCAGCTTAGGATCCGCGGGACTCTATGGTTACACCTTC. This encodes CASSLGSAGLYGYTF.

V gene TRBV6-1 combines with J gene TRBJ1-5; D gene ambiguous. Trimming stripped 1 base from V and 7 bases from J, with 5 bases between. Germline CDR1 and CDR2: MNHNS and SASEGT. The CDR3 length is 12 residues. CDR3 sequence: CASSEGVQPQHF. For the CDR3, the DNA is TGTGCCAGCAGTGAAGGGGTGCAGCCCCAGCATTTT.

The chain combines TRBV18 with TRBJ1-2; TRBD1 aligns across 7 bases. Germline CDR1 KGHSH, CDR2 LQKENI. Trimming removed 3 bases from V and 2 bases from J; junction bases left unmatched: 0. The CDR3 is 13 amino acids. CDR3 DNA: TGTGCCAGCTCACCGGGACAGAACTATGGCTACACCTTC. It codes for CASSPGQNYGYTF.

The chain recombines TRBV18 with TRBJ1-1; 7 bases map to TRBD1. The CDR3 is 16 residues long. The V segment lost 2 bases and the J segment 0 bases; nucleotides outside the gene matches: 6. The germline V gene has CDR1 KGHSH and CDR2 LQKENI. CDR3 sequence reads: CASSPLGGPVNTEAFF. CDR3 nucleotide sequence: TGTGCCAGCTCACCATTAGGGGGCCCAGTGAACACTGAAGCTTTCTTT.

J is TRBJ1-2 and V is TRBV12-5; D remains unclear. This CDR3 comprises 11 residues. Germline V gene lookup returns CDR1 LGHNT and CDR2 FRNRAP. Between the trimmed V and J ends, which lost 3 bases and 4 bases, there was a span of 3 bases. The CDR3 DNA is TGTGCTAGTGGTTTTTTCTATGGCTACACCTTC. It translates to CASGFFYGYTF.

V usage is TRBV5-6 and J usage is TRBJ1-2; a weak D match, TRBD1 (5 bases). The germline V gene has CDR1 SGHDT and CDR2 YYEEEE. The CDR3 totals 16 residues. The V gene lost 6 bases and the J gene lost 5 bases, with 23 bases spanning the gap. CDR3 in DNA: TGTGCCAGCACCCTGATAGGACGGGGGAGTCCTTATGGCTACACCTTC. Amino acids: CASTLIGRGSPYGYTF. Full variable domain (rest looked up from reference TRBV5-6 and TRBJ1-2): DAGVTQSPTHLIKTRGQQVTLRCSPKSGHDTVSWYQQALGQGPQFIFQYYEEEERQRGNFPDRFSGHQFPNYSSELNVNALLLGDSALYLCASTLIGRGSPYGYTFGSGTRLTVV.

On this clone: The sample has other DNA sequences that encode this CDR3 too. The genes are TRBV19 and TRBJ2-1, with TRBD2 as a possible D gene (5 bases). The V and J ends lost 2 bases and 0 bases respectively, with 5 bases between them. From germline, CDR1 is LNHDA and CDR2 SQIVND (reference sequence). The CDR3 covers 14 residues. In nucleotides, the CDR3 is TGTGCCAGTAGTATAAGCGGCTCCTACAATGAGCAGTTCTTC. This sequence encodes CASSISGSYNEQFF.

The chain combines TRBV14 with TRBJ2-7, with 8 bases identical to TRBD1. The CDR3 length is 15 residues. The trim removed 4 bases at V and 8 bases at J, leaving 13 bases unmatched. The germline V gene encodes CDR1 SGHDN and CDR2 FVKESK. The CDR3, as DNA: TGTGCCAGCAGCCGTCGTGGACAGGGCCTTCATAAGCAGTACTTC. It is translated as CASSRRGQGLHKQYF.

The CDR3 DNA is TGTGCCAGCAGCTTAGCCCTCATTAGCGGGAGATTCTACGAGCAGTACTTC. It codes for CASSLALISGRFYEQYF. This chain joins TRBV7-2 and TRBJ2-7, with 9 bases matching TRBD2. The junction had 9 bases not matched to a gene; V was cut back by 0 bases and J by 3 bases. The length of the CDR3 is 17 residues. CDR1 and CDR2 from the germline V gene are SGHTA and FQGNSA.

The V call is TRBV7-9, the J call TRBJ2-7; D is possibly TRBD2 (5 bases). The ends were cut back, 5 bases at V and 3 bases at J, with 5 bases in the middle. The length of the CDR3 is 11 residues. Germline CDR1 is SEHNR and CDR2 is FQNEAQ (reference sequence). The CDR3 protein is CASSRDYEQYF. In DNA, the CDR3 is TGTGCCAGCAGCCGGGACTACGAGCAGTACTTC.

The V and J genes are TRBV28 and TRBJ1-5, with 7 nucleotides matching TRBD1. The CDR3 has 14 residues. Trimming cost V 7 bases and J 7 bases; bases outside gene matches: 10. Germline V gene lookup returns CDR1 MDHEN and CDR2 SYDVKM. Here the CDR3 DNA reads TGTGCCAGCATCAGACAGGGCCTCGGGCAGCCCCAGCATTTT. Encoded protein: CASIRQGLGQPQHF.